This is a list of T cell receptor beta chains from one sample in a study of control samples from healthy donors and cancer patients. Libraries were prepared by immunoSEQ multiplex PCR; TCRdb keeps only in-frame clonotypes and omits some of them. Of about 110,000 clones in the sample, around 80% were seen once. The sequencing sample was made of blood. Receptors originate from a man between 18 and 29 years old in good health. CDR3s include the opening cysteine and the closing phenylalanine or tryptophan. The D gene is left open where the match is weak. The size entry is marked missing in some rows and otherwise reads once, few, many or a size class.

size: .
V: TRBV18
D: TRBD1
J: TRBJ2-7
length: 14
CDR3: CASSPEGQIYEQYF
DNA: TGTGCCAGCTCACCCGAGGGACAGATTTACGAGCAGTACTTC

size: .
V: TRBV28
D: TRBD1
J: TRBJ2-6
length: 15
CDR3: CATWDSGSGANVLTF
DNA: TGTGCCACCTGGGACAGCGGCTCTGGGGCCAACGTCCTGACTTTC

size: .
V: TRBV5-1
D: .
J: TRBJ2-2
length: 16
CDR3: CASSQRGQGNTGELFF
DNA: TGCGCCAGCAGCCAACGGGGCCAGGGAAACACCGGGGAGCTGTTTTTT

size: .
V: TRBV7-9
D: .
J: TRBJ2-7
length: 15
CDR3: CASSAKRGQLYEQYF
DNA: TGTGCCAGCAGCGCGAAAAGAGGACAGCTCTACGAGCAGTACTTC

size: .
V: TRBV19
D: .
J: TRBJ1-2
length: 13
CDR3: CASSTRGNYGYTF
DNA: TGTGCCAGTAGTACCAGGGGCAACTATGGCTACACCTTC

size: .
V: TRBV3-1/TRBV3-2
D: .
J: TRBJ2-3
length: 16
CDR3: CASSRHGAGGTDTQYF
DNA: TGTGCCAGCAGCCGCCACGGGGCAGGGGGCACAGATACGCAGTATTTT

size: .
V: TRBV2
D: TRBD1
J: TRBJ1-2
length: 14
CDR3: CASRIRGELYGYTF
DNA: TGTGCCAGCAGAATCAGGGGGGAGCTCTATGGCTACACCTTC

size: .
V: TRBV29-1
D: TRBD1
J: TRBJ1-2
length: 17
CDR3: CSVETRGGTGANYGYTF
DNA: TGCAGCGTTGAAACTCGTGGGGGGACAGGAGCTAACTATGGCTACACCTTC

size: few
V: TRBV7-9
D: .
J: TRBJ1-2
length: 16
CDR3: CASSFSMTGSIYGYTF
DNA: TGTGCCAGCAGCTTCAGTATGACGGGTTCGATCTATGGCTACACCTTC

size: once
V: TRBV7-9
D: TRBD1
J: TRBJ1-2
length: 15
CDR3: CASSFWTGSNYGYTF
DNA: TGTGCCAGCAGCTTTTGGACAGGGTCAAACTATGGCTACACCTTC

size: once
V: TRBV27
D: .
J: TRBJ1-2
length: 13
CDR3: CASSWGPRGGYTF
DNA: TGTGCCAGCAGTTGGGGACCGCGGGGTGGCTACACCTTC

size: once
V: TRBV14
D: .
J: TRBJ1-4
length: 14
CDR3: CASSVGATNEKLFF
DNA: TGTGCCAGCTCCGTAGGTGCAACTAATGAAAAACTGTTTTTT

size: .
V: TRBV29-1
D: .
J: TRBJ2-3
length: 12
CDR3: CSVLTFTDTQYF
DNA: TGCAGCGTTTTGACCTTCACAGATACGCAGTATTTT

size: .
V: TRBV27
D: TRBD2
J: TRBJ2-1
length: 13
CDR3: CASRVIAGYEQFF
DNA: TGTGCCAGCAGGGTGATAGCGGGGTATGAGCAGTTCTTC

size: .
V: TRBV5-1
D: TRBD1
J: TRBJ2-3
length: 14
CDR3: CASSLGQGGDTQYF
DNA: TGCGCCAGCAGCTTGGGACAGGGGGGAGATACGCAGTATTTT

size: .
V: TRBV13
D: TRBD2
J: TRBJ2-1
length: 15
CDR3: CASSHTSGGYNEQFF
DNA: TGTGCCAGCAGCCATACTAGCGGGGGGTACAATGAGCAGTTCTTC